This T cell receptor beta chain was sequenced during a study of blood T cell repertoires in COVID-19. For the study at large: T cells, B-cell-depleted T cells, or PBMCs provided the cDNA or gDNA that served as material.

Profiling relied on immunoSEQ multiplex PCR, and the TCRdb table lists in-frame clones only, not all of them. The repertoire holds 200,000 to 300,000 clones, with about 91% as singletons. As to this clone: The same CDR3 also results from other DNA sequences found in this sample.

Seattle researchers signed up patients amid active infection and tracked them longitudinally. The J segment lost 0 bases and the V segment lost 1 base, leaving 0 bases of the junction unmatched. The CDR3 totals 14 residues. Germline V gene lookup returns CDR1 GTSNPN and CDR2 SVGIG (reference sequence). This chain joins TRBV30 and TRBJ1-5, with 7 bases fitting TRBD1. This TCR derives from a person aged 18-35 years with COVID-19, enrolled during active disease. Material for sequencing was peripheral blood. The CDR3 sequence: CAWSAGGSNQPQHF. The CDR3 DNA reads TGTGCCTGGAGTGCAGGGGGTAGCAATCAGCCCCAGCATTTT.